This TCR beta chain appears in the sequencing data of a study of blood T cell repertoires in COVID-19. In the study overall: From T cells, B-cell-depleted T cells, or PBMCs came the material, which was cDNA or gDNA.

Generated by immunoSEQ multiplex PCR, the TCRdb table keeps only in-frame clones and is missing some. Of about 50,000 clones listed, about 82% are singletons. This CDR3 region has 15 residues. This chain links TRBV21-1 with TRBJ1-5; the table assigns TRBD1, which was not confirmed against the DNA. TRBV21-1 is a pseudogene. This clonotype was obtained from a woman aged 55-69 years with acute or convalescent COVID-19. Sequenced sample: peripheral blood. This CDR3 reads CASKQGIGINQPQHF. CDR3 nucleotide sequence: TGTGCCAGCAAACAGGGAATAGGGATCAATCAGCCCCAGCATTTT.